The present TCR beta chain was sequenced within a study of blood T cells in healthy people across ages. Study conclusions and caveats: TCR beta diversity per million T cells fell roughly linearly with age. Any conclusive comparison of naive versus antigen-experienced cells was prevented by using unsorted PBMCs.

Then a second PCR, running roughly 6 to 12 cycles, was carried out with a sample-barcoded 5' primer and a J-beta primer mix. Using its own MiXCR run on the 5' RACE reads, TCRdb lists one record per CDR3 protein. The sample includes about 590,000 distinct CDR3 sequences, roughly 30% seen only once; the top ten take roughly 14%. V was cut by 2 bases and J by 8 bases, with 12 bases left in between. The CDR3 has 12 residues. CDR1 DFQATT and CDR2 SNEGSKA come from the germline V gene (reference sequence). About this clonotype itself: Antigen: not known.

The receptor comes from a woman older than 75 in good health. The gene calls are TRBV20-1 and TRBJ1-2; possible D gene TRBD1, 5 bases. The specimen sequenced was blood. The CDR3 sequence: CSARSGGDGYTF. CDR3 nucleotides: TGCAGTGCTAGATCGGGGGGTGACGGCTACACCTTC.